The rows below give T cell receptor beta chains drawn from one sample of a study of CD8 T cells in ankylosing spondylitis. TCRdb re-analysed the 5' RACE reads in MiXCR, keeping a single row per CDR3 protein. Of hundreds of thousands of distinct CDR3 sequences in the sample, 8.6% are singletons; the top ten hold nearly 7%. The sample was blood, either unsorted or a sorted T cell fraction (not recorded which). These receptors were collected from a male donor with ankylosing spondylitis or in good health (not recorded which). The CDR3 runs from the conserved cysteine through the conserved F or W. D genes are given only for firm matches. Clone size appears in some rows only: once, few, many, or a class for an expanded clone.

CDR3nt: TGCGCCAGCAGTCAAGGGACTAGCGGGAAGGTCGAGCAGTACTTC; CDR3aa: CASSQGTSGKVEQYF; v_gene: TRBV23-1; d_gene: TRBD2; abundance: once; j_gene: TRBJ2-7
CDR3nt: TGCAGTGCTAGGAGGAGTAATCAGCCCCAGCATTTT; CDR3aa: CSARRSNQPQHF; v_gene: TRBV20-1; d_gene: NA; abundance: many; j_gene: TRBJ1-5
CDR3nt: TGTGCCAGCAGCCCGTATCTCAGCTCTGGAAACACCATATATTTT; CDR3aa: CASSPYLSSGNTIYF; v_gene: TRBV7-8; d_gene: NA; abundance: many; j_gene: TRBJ1-3
CDR3nt: TGTGCCAGCAGTTTGGATGCCTATTACTACGAGCAGTACTTC; CDR3aa: CASSLDAYYYEQYF; v_gene: TRBV28; d_gene: NA; abundance: NA; j_gene: TRBJ2-7
CDR3nt: TGTGCCAGCAGTCCCTCGGGGGATGAGCAGTTCTTC; CDR3aa: CASSPSGDEQFF; v_gene: TRBV6-5; d_gene: NA; abundance: many; j_gene: TRBJ2-1
CDR3nt: TGCAGCGTTGAAGGCGGGACTAGCGGGAGGGACGAGCAGTACTTC; CDR3aa: CSVEGGTSGRDEQYF; v_gene: TRBV29-1; d_gene: TRBD2; abundance: many; j_gene: TRBJ2-7
CDR3nt: TGCGCCAGCAGCCTGGCCACAGCGAGGTCCTACGAGCAGTACTTC; CDR3aa: CASSLATARSYEQYF; v_gene: TRBV5-1; d_gene: NA; abundance: many; j_gene: TRBJ2-7
CDR3nt: TGTGCCAGCAGTTACCGGAGCTCCTACAATGAGCAGTTCTTC; CDR3aa: CASSYRSSYNEQFF; v_gene: TRBV6-2/TRBV6-3; d_gene: NA; abundance: many; j_gene: TRBJ2-1
CDR3nt: TGCGCCAGCAGCTCGAAGGGCCAGGACGAAAAACTGTTTTTT; CDR3aa: CASSSKGQDEKLFF; v_gene: TRBV5-1; d_gene: NA; abundance: many; j_gene: TRBJ1-4
CDR3nt: TGCGCCAGCAGCGACGGACGAGACGAGCAGTACTTC; CDR3aa: CASSDGRDEQYF; v_gene: TRBV5-1; d_gene: NA; abundance: many; j_gene: TRBJ2-7
CDR3nt: TGTGCCAGCAGCATGGGGGTCGGGACTGTGGGCTATGGCTACACCTTC; CDR3aa: CASSMGVGTVGYGYTF; v_gene: TRBV7-2; d_gene: NA; abundance: many; j_gene: TRBJ1-2
CDR3nt: TGTGCCAGCAGTTTGGACCGGGACCCCCGCAATGAGCAGTTCTTC; CDR3aa: CASSLDRDPRNEQFF; v_gene: TRBV11-1; d_gene: NA; abundance: many; j_gene: TRBJ2-1
CDR3nt: TGTGCCAGCAGCTTACTAGATGGGGGGGAGCTGTTTTTT; CDR3aa: CASSLLDGGELFF; v_gene: TRBV7-2; d_gene: NA; abundance: many; j_gene: TRBJ2-2
CDR3nt: TGCAGTGCTAGAGATCCAAGGACAGGGACCCCTGAAGCTTTCTTT; CDR3aa: CSARDPRTGTPEAFF; v_gene: TRBV20-1; d_gene: TRBD1; abundance: many; j_gene: TRBJ1-1
CDR3nt: TGCAGCGTTGAACTACGTGGGGCAAGGAACACTGAAGCTTTCTTT; CDR3aa: CSVELRGARNTEAFF; v_gene: TRBV29-1; d_gene: NA; abundance: many; j_gene: TRBJ1-1
CDR3nt: TGCGCCAGCACCCTCAGGGCGGGAGAGACCGGGGAGCTGTTTTTT; CDR3aa: CASTLRAGETGELFF; v_gene: TRBV5-1; d_gene: TRBD2; abundance: many; j_gene: TRBJ2-2
CDR3nt: TGCGCCAGCAGCCCCGGGACAGGGACCTACGAGCAGTACTTC; CDR3aa: CASSPGTGTYEQYF; v_gene: TRBV18; d_gene: TRBD1; abundance: many; j_gene: TRBJ2-7
CDR3nt: TGTGCCAGCAGACCGTTAACCAAAAACATTCAGTACTTC; CDR3aa: CASRPLTKNIQYF; v_gene: TRBV7-9; d_gene: NA; abundance: many; j_gene: TRBJ2-4
CDR3nt: TGTGCCAGCAGTTCGCCTACAGGGCGCACAGATACGCAGTATTTT; CDR3aa: CASSSPTGRTDTQYF; v_gene: TRBV28; d_gene: NA; abundance: many; j_gene: TRBJ2-3
CDR3nt: TGTGCCAGCAGTCGCACAGGGGAAGCCATTAATTCACCCCTCCACTTT; CDR3aa: CASSRTGEAINSPLHF; v_gene: TRBV6-6; d_gene: TRBD1; abundance: many; j_gene: TRBJ1-6
CDR3nt: TGTGCCAGCAGCCCTCCATACGTCCGCCAAGAGACCCAGTACTTC; CDR3aa: CASSPPYVRQETQYF; v_gene: TRBV11-3; d_gene: NA; abundance: NA; j_gene: TRBJ2-5
CDR3nt: TGTGCCGGCCGACACCCGGACAGACTAGCGGTAAGCTCCTACAATGAGCAGTTCTTC; CDR3aa: CAGRHPDRLAVSSYNEQFF; v_gene: TRBV25-1; d_gene: TRBD2; abundance: many; j_gene: TRBJ2-1
CDR3nt: TGTGCCAGCAGTTTTAAGGGACAGGTTGTGTACGAGCAGTACTTC; CDR3aa: CASSFKGQVVYEQYF; v_gene: TRBV27; d_gene: TRBD1; abundance: many; j_gene: TRBJ2-7
CDR3nt: TGTGCCAGCAGTTTGAGGGGAGGGGCCGTGCAGTTCTTC; CDR3aa: CASSLRGGAVQFF; v_gene: TRBV28; d_gene: TRBD2; abundance: many; j_gene: TRBJ2-1
CDR3nt: TGCAGCGGGATTGTTCTGAACACTGAAGCTTTCTTT; CDR3aa: CSGIVLNTEAFF; v_gene: TRBV29-1; d_gene: NA; abundance: many; j_gene: TRBJ1-1
CDR3nt: TGTGCCAGTAGTATCAGCCAGGGAGCAAACGAGCAGTACTTC; CDR3aa: CASSISQGANEQYF; v_gene: TRBV19; d_gene: NA; abundance: NA; j_gene: TRBJ2-7
CDR3nt: TGTGCCAGCTCACCACCGGGCAGAAGTAGCTACACCTTC; CDR3aa: CASSPPGRSSYTF; v_gene: TRBV18; d_gene: NA; abundance: many; j_gene: TRBJ1-2
CDR3nt: TGCAGTGCCCCGGACGGCTATGGCTACACCTTC; CDR3aa: CSAPDGYGYTF; v_gene: TRBV20-1; d_gene: NA; abundance: many; j_gene: TRBJ1-2
CDR3nt: TGCGCCACGAGGACAGGGACTAGCGGGAGTGGGACCCAGTACTTC; CDR3aa: CATRTGTSGSGTQYF; v_gene: TRBV10-2; d_gene: TRBD2; abundance: NA; j_gene: TRBJ2-5
CDR3nt: TGTGCCAGCAGTGATTCAAGACGGCGGTTCTCTGGAAACACCATATATTTT; CDR3aa: CASSDSRRRFSGNTIYF; v_gene: TRBV25-1; d_gene: NA; abundance: NA; j_gene: TRBJ1-3
CDR3nt: TGTGCGGCCGCAGGGGGCAGGCCTTATAGCAATCAGCCCCAGCATTTT; CDR3aa: CAAAGGRPYSNQPQHF; v_gene: TRBV6-1; d_gene: TRBD1; abundance: many; j_gene: TRBJ1-5
CDR3nt: TGCGCCAGCAGCCAAAGGGACGAGCAGTTCTTC; CDR3aa: CASSQRDEQFF; v_gene: TRBV4-1; d_gene: NA; abundance: once; j_gene: TRBJ2-1
CDR3nt: TGCGCCAGCAGCCAGGATTCCGGGACAGGGGCTATCTATGGCTACACCTTC; CDR3aa: CASSQDSGTGAIYGYTF; v_gene: TRBV4-3; d_gene: TRBD1; abundance: many; j_gene: TRBJ1-2
CDR3nt: TGCAGTGCCGATGGGGGCAGGGTAAGCTCCTACGAGCAGTACTTC; CDR3aa: CSADGGRVSSYEQYF; v_gene: TRBV20-1; d_gene: NA; abundance: many; j_gene: TRBJ2-7
CDR3nt: TGTGCCAGCAGATCGATAGCGGGGGTGAACACCGGGGAGCTGTTTTTT; CDR3aa: CASRSIAGVNTGELFF; v_gene: TRBV6-1; d_gene: TRBD2; abundance: many; j_gene: TRBJ2-2
CDR3nt: TGCAGTGCTAGAGATGGGGGACAGGGGGACAATCAGCCCCAGCATTTT; CDR3aa: CSARDGGQGDNQPQHF; v_gene: TRBV20-1; d_gene: TRBD1; abundance: few; j_gene: TRBJ1-5
CDR3nt: TGCGCCAGCAGCTTGACGGGTATGAACACTGAAGCTTTCTTT; CDR3aa: CASSLTGMNTEAFF; v_gene: TRBV5-1; d_gene: NA; abundance: many; j_gene: TRBJ1-1
CDR3nt: TGTGCCAGCAGCAGGGCACCCGAAGAGACCCAGTACTTC; CDR3aa: CASSRAPEETQYF; v_gene: TRBV9; d_gene: NA; abundance: few; j_gene: TRBJ2-5
CDR3nt: TGTGCCAGCTCACCACCGAGATCACAGGGAAGCACAGATACGCAGTATTTT; CDR3aa: CASSPPRSQGSTDTQYF; v_gene: TRBV18; d_gene: NA; abundance: many; j_gene: TRBJ2-3
CDR3nt: TGTGCCAGCAGTTCCCGGGACGGGGGGCGTTTCCAGACCGGGGAGCTGTTTTTT; CDR3aa: CASSSRDGGRFQTGELFF; v_gene: TRBV6-5; d_gene: NA; abundance: NA; j_gene: TRBJ2-2
CDR3nt: TGTGCCAGCAGACGACAGGGTGCCGACACTGAAGCTTTCTTT; CDR3aa: CASRRQGADTEAFF; v_gene: TRBV6-1; d_gene: TRBD1; abundance: many; j_gene: TRBJ1-1
CDR3nt: TGTGCCAGCAGCCCCGTATCGCTCCTGAACACCGGGGAGCTGTTTTTT; CDR3aa: CASSPVSLLNTGELFF; v_gene: TRBV12-3/TRBV12-4; d_gene: NA; abundance: many; j_gene: TRBJ2-2
CDR3nt: TGTGCCAGCCTCATAGGGGTGAACACTGAAGCTTTCTTT; CDR3aa: CASLIGVNTEAFF; v_gene: TRBV7-2; d_gene: NA; abundance: many; j_gene: TRBJ1-1